The clone carrying this T cell receptor beta chain was picked up a small number of times. The antigen remains unidentified. These data belong to a study of T-cell reconstitution after alpha-beta-depleted transplantation in children. Construction of the TCRbeta library involved unique molecular identifiers. TCRdb reprocessed the PCR reads with MiXCR, giving one entry per CDR3 protein. The sample shows some 300,000 distinct CDR3 sequences, roughly 8.2% of them seen only once. Study observations and caveats: About two months after transplant, alpha-beta T cells reportedly came from several hundred expanded graft clones. T-cell counts and diversity at one year following transplant were attributed mainly to newly produced T cells. Certain patients had high TCRbeta diversity at day 60, and it came from recipient T cells and thymic progenitors that survived.

This material consisted of peripheral blood, taken 360 days after TCRalphabeta/CD19-depleted stem cell transplant. This clonotype was obtained from a female patient aged 2 to 10 who had a stem cell transplant for Fanconi anemia, so the T cells may come from the graft donor.

In DNA form, the CDR3 reads TGTGCCAGCAGGCCCCAGGGGGCTACTGAAGCTTTCTTT. Amino acid sequence: CASRPQGATEAFF. This sequence joins TRBV7-9 and TRBJ1-1; 8 bases line up with TRBD1. The V gene's germline CDR1 is SEHNR and CDR2 FQNEAQ (reference sequence). Germline trimming cut 6 bases from V and 5 bases from J; bases unmatched to any gene: 5. The CDR3 totals 13 residues. The full variable domain, with the rest looked up from reference TRBV7-9 and TRBJ1-1, is DTGVSQNPRHKITKRGQNVTFRCDPISEHNRLYWYRQTLGQGPEFLTYFQNEAQLEKSRLLSDRFSAERPKGSFSTLEIQRTEQGDSAMYLCASRPQGATEAFFGQGTRLTVV.